The source of this T cell receptor (beta chain) is a study of shared clonotypes between healthy human individuals. About the study: The cohort had a couple of women and a few men, ages 18 to 49. CD8 memory received one plate per donor, CD8 naive two, CD4 memory three and CD4 naive three.

The V end was cut by 2 bases, the J end by 0 bases, with 14 bases between. Germline V gene data show CDR1 as MNHNS and CDR2 as SASEGT. The length of the CDR3 is 16 residues. Under the authors' procedure: Filtering of immunoSEQ junctional sequences could not match full-length read filtering. Profiling relied on immunoSEQ multiplex PCR, and the TCRdb table lists in-frame clones only, not all of them. That table gives V, J and clone size, and the DNA gave D and trimming. The sample has some 2,000,000 clones; roughly 94% are singletons. Naive CD8 cells, CD45RO-negative and positively selected for CCR7, excluded terminally differentiated effector memory CD45RA+ cells. Points from the study as a whole: Relative to memory subsets, naive subsets generally showed larger estimated richness.

As for this clone: Its antigen is unknown.

The sample taken for sequencing was naive CD8+ T cells sorted from blood. The source is a man between 18 and 35 years old in good health. V and J are TRBV6-1 and TRBJ2-7; D is perhaps TRBD2 (5 bases). CDR3 residues: CASSETRRESSYEQYF. CDR3 nucleotide sequence: TGTGCCAGCAGTGAAACCAGAAGGGAGAGCTCCTACGAGCAGTACTTC.